Below are 19 T cell receptor beta chains sequenced from a single sample in a study of T cell responses to AZD1222 COVID-19 vaccine. Sequencing used immunoSEQ multiplex PCR; TCRdb keeps in-frame clones, though not all of them. This table has more than 80,000 clones, about 90% appearing once. The sequencing here drew on peripheral blood, taken 28 days after the second AZD1222 dose. The source is an adult who received the AZD1222 COVID-19 vaccine.

This sequence joins TRBV12-3 or TRBV12-4 and TRBJ1-1, with D possibly being TRBD1 (5 bases). The V and J ends lost 7 bases and 4 bases respectively, with 10 bases between them. CDR3 length equals 12 residues. This chain's CDR3 is CASNPGGTEAFF. CDR3 sequence (DNA): TGTGCCAGCAACCCTGGGGGCACTGAAGCTTTCTTT.

The gene calls are TRBV18 and TRBJ2-5; D may be TRBD1 or TRBD2 (5 bases each). Germline V gene lookup returns CDR1 KGHSH and CDR2 LQKENI. The CDR3 loop spans 14 amino acids. V dropped 5 bases and J dropped 7 bases, with 17 bases sitting between them. The CDR3 DNA is TGTGCCAGCTCAAGCACGGCCCCTGGGGGGACCCAGTACTTC. This translates into CASSSTAPGGTQYF.

The chain recombines TRBV19 with TRBJ2-5; TRBD1 aligns across 8 bases. Losses at the gene ends were 5 bases for V and 2 bases for J; bases not matched to a gene: 4. This CDR3 has 14 amino acids. Per germline, CDR1 LNHDA and CDR2 SQIVND (reference sequence). The CDR3 loop is CASSLNRGQETQYF. CDR3 nucleotides: TGTGCCAGTAGTCTCAACAGGGGGCAAGAGACCCAGTACTTC.

V gene TRBV5-1 combines with J gene TRBJ1-4; D not certain. Germline V gives CDR1 SGHRS, CDR2 YFSETQ. The CDR3 runs to 14 residues. Deletions cut 7 bases from V and 1 base from J, with 11 bases between. The CDR3: CASGSGRTNEKLFF. CDR3 sequence (DNA): TGCGCCAGCGGTTCGGGGAGAACTAATGAAAAACTGTTTTTT.

The gene calls are TRBV2 and TRBJ1-2, with D uncertain. Trimming cost V 4 bases and J 1 base, with 7 bases left between them. CDR3 length: 13 amino acids. Germline V gene sequence: CDR1 SNHLY, CDR2 FYNNEI. The CDR3 DNA reads as TGTGCCAGCAGTGTAGCCTTTAACTATGGCTACACCTTC. Amino acid sequence: CASSVAFNYGYTF.

The J gene is TRBJ1-5, the V gene TRBV24-1; 9 nucleotides match TRBD1. Germline V CDR1 and CDR2: KGHDR, SFDVKD. J lost 4 bases, V lost 3 bases, and 15 bases had no gene match. The CDR3 loop spans 19 amino acids. CDR3 coding DNA: TGTGCCACCAGTGATCCTTGGACAGGGGATTCATTGGGGAATCAGCCCCAGCATTTT. Translated, it gives CATSDPWTGDSLGNQPQHF.

Written as DNA, the CDR3 is TGTGCCAGCAATGTACAGGGAGGGAATGGCGAGCAGTACTTC. The encoded protein is CASNVQGGNGEQYF. The chain combines TRBV11-3 with TRBJ2-7; D may be TRBD2 (7 bases). CDR3 size: 14 residues. Germline V gives CDR1 SGHNT, CDR2 YENEEA. V lost 7 bases, J lost 6 bases, and 19 bases lay in between.

The chain uses TRBV3-1 (or the pseudogene TRBV3-2) and TRBJ2-7, with D tentatively TRBD1 (5 bases). V lost 5 bases and J 4 bases, leaving 18 bases between the germline ends. Germline values: CDR1 LGHDT, CDR2 YNNKEL (reference sequence). The CDR3 contains 15 residues. This CDR3 reads CASSGDSISYYEQYF. As DNA, the CDR3 is TGTGCCAGCAGCGGAGACAGCATATCCTATTACGAGCAGTACTTC.

The genes are TRBV20-1 and TRBJ2-7; D remains unclear. Germline assignment: CDR1 DFQATT and CDR2 SNEGSKA (reference sequence). With 4 bases removed from V and 4 bases from J, the gap between germline ends came to 8 bases. CDR3 size: 11 residues. The CDR3 here is CSAIVRYEQYF. For the CDR3, the DNA is TGCAGTGCTATCGTGAGATACGAGCAGTACTTC.

V is TRBV19 and J is TRBJ2-5, with D perhaps matching TRBD2 (6 bases). Trimming cost V 5 bases and J 1 base, with 8 bases left between them. The CDR3 contains 13 residues. The V gene's germline CDR1 is LNHDA and CDR2 SQIVND (reference sequence). CDR3 nucleotide sequence: TGTGCCAGTAGTCCGACTAGCCAAGAGACCCAGTACTTC. Its protein product is CASSPTSQETQYF.

This clone was counted between two and nine times. This chain connects TRBV4-1 to TRBJ1-5, with 7 nucleotides matching TRBD1. Germline lookup yields CDR1 MGHRA and CDR2 YSYEKL. This CDR3 is 16 amino acids long. The V and J ends lost 4 bases and 1 base, in that order; junction bases with no gene match: 7. CDR3: CASSPQPDRSNQPQHF. In nucleotides, the CDR3 is TGCGCCAGCAGCCCCCAGCCGGACAGGAGCAATCAGCCCCAGCATTTT.

The CDR3 nucleotides read TGTGCCAGCAGACCTGCAACGGGGGGACTCCGGGAGACCCAGTACTTC. This translates into CASRPATGGLRETQYF. V and J are TRBV27 and TRBJ2-5; 7 nucleotides match TRBD2. This CDR3 spans 16 amino acids. J gave up 5 bases and V 6 bases, and 15 bases lay outside the gene matches. Per germline, CDR1 MNHEY and CDR2 SMNVEV (reference sequence).

V is TRBV19 and J is TRBJ1-1, with TRBD1 as a possible D gene (5 bases). Germline-derived CDR1 and CDR2 are LNHDA and SQIVND (reference sequence). V lost 5 bases to trimming and J lost 5 bases, with 18 bases between them. The CDR3 runs 15 residues. The CDR3, as DNA: TGTGCCAGTAGTCCCCTGAGGTCAGGGCGGACTGAAGCTTTCTTT. The encoded protein is CASSPLRSGRTEAFF.

The chain employs TRBV24-1 and TRBJ2-3; D gene unclear. Germline values: CDR1 KGHDR, CDR2 SFDVKD. Trimming took off 3 bases at V and 2 bases at J, with 5 bases between the two ends. The CDR3 length is 13 residues. CDR3 protein: CATSDGVTDTQYF. For the CDR3, the DNA is TGTGCCACCAGTGATGGGGTCACAGATACGCAGTATTTT.

The chain is built from TRBV4-1 and TRBJ1-1; D gene unclear. The CDR3 has 14 amino acids. Between the trimmed V and J ends, which lost 5 bases and 6 bases, there was a span of 16 bases. Germline V CDR1 and CDR2: MGHRA, YSYEKL. The CDR3 nucleotides read TGCGCCAGCAGCATCCGGGCCCTCGGGCCTGAAGCTTTCTTT. Translating gives CASSIRALGPEAFF.

The genes are TRBV19 and TRBJ2-7, with D unclear. Germline V gives CDR1 LNHDA, CDR2 SQIVND (reference sequence). The CDR3 is made up of 15 amino acids. V gave up 3 bases and J gave up 0 bases, with 12 bases separating them. The CDR3: CASSIQDMSSYEQYF. The CDR3 nucleotides are TGTGCCAGTAGTATCCAGGATATGAGCTCCTACGAGCAGTACTTC. The entire variable domain, with the rest obtained from reference TRBV19 and TRBJ2-7, is as follows: DGGITQSPKYLFRKEGQNVTLSCEQNLNHDAMYWYRQDPGQGLRLIYYSQIVNDFQKGDIAEGYSVSREKKESFPLTVTSAQKNPTAFYLCASSIQDMSSYEQYFGPGTRLTVT.

The sample holds one count of this clone. The CDR3 DNA follows: TGCGCCAGCAGCTTGTTATGGACAGGCGGACTCTATGGCTACACCTTC. It yields the protein CASSLLWTGGLYGYTF. The genes are TRBV5-1 and TRBJ1-2; 7 bases are a match to TRBD1. CDR1 and CDR2 (germline): SGHRS, YFSETQ. The J segment lost 4 bases and the V segment lost 1 base, leaving 10 bases of the junction unmatched. The CDR3 extends over 16 amino acids.

J is TRBJ2-1 and V is TRBV7-3, with 10 positions matching TRBD2. The germline V gene encodes CDR1 SGHTA and CDR2 FQGTGA. The ends lost 6 bases at V and 5 bases at J; junction bases unmatched: 4. The CDR3 is 14 amino acids. CDR3 sequence: CASRLGLANNEQFF. The CDR3 region has the DNA TGTGCCAGCAGGTTGGGACTAGCGAACAATGAGCAGTTCTTC.

This chain joins TRBV19 and TRBJ1-4, with no clear D. The germline V gene encodes CDR1 LNHDA and CDR2 SQIVND (reference sequence). This CDR3 region has 15 residues. V lost 5 bases, J lost 0 bases, and 10 bases lay in between. The DNA for the CDR3 is TGTGCCAGTAGTCCAAACCTTGCAACTAATGAAAAACTGTTTTTT. This translates into CASSPNLATNEKLFF.